These 27 T cell receptor beta chains share one sample of origin, sequenced in a study of T cells in women clearing cervical HPV infection. Method: immunoSEQ multiplex PCR; TCRdb's copy keeps in-frame clones and lacks some. The sample table includes around 44,000 clones. The source material was blood buffy coat. These receptor sequences come from a woman between 18 and 75 years old with a cervical HPV16 infection that either progressed to CIN3+ or cleared (not recorded which).

With regard to this clone: From the germline J gene comes the end of the CDR3, since the read stops 3 residues before it. The sample has other DNA sequences that encode this CDR3 too. This rearrangement joins TRBV29-1 to TRBJ1-5, with 8 bases that match TRBD1. Looked up from germline, CDR1 is SQVTM and CDR2 is ANQGSEA. This CDR3 is built from 13 residues. After removal of 7 bases from V and 5 bases from J, the junction contained 7 bases not matched to a gene. CDR3 loop: CSARTGLDQPQHF. CDR3 DNA, as far as it was read: TGCAGCGCTAGGACAGGGTTGGATCAGCCC.

A remark on this clone: The sequenced fragment ends 3 residues before the CDR3 boundary, so the rest is inferred from the germline J gene. The rearrangement joins TRBV7-6 to TRBJ1-3, with unresolved D. V was cut by 2 bases and J by 2 bases, with 7 bases left in between. In germline, CDR1 is SGHVS, CDR2 FNYEAQ. This CDR3 spans 14 amino acids. The CDR3 bases that were read are TGTGCCAGCAGCTTACCGGGGACTGGAAACACC. Its protein is CASSLPGTGNT. The entire CDR3 protein is CASSLPGTGNTIYF.

With regard to this clone: The read terminates 3 residues ahead of where the CDR3 ends, so the germline J gene completes it. V gene TRBV6-1 combines with J gene TRBJ1-4; TRBD1 aligns across 7 bases. Trimming cost V 3 bases and J 4 bases; bases outside gene matches: 2. This CDR3 has 14 residues. Germline loops: CDR1 MNHNS, CDR2 SASEGT. The DNA read from the CDR3 is TGTGCCAGCAGTGATGGGACAGTTAATGAAAAA. Translating gives CASSDGTVNEK. The complete CDR3 reads CASSDGTVNEKLFF.

The CDR3 here is CASSLGQGAKDTQYF. CDR3 DNA, as far as it was read: TGTGCCAGCAGCCTAGGACAGGGGGCGAAAGATACG. This chain connects TRBV7-9 to TRBJ2-3, with 11 bases aligning to TRBD1. The CDR3 extends 3 residues past the end of the read, so its final part is completed from the germline J gene. Germline assignment: CDR1 SEHNR and CDR2 FQNEAQ (reference sequence). This CDR3 has 15 residues. After removal of 5 bases from V and 5 bases from J, the junction contained 6 bases not matched to a gene.

Worth noting for this clone: The CDR3 end falls 3 residues outside the read, so it is completed with the germline J gene. The same CDR3 can be traced to other DNA sequences in this sample. This chain joins TRBV5-6 and TRBJ2-7; 7 nucleotides match TRBD1. The length of the CDR3 is 14 residues. The germline V gene encodes CDR1 SGHDT and CDR2 YYEEEE. Trimming at V came to 3 bases and at J to 3 bases, leaving 6 bases not matched to a gene. Incomplete CDR3 DNA: TGTGCCAGCAGCTCCTCGGGACAGCTCTACGAG. Residues: CASSSSGQLYE. The CDR3 reads in full as CASSSSGQLYEQYF.

On this clone: The CDR3 extends 3 residues past the end of the read, so its final part is completed from the germline J gene. The chain recombines TRBV7-9 with TRBJ1-1; no definite D call. Germline CDR1 is SEHNR and CDR2 is FQNEAQ (reference sequence). The germline V and J ends were trimmed by 4 bases and 1 base, with 10 bases remaining between them. The CDR3 spans 14 residues. Incomplete CDR3 DNA: TGTGCCAGCAGCTCAACCTCGGGGAACACTGAA. Protein: CASSSTSGNTE. The CDR3 in full is CASSSTSGNTEAFF. Combining the CDR3 with reference TRBV7-9 and TRBJ1-1 gives the whole variable domain DTGVSQNPRHKITKRGQNVTFRCDPISEHNRLYWYRQTLGQGPEFLTYFQNEAQLEKSRLLSDRFSAERPKGSFSTLEIQRTEQGDSAMYLCASSSTSGNTEAFFGQGTRLTVV.

As for this clone: The read ends 3 residues early relative to the CDR3; the germline J gene fills the gap. This chain connects TRBV19 to TRBJ1-4, with D uncertain. The germline CDR1 and CDR2 sequences are LNHDA and SQIVND (reference sequence). This CDR3 contains 14 residues. V lost 3 bases and J lost 4, with 9 bases in between. The sequenced part of the CDR3 DNA is TGTGCCAGTAGTATCCCCAGGAGTAATGAAAAA. Protein sequence: CASSIPRSNEK. The CDR3 reads in full as CASSIPRSNEKLFF.

Comments on this clone: The read gets to within 3 residues of the CDR3 end, and the germline J gene fills in the rest. The J gene is TRBJ2-3, the V gene TRBV7-2, with TRBD2 identical over 8 bases. Germline trimming cut 1 base from V and 4 bases from J; bases unmatched to any gene: 1. This CDR3 has 14 residues. Germline assignment: CDR1 SGHTA and CDR2 FQGNSA. The part of the CDR3 DNA that was read is TGTGCCAGCAGCTTAGGGCGGGGGGCAGATACG. This encodes CASSLGRGADT. The entire CDR3 reads CASSLGRGADTQYF.

On this clone itself: The CDR3 end lies 3 residues beyond the end of the read and is filled in from the germline J gene. This rearrangement joins TRBV10-3 to TRBJ2-5; 12 nucleotides match TRBD2. V dropped 2 bases and J dropped 5; count of bases not matched to a gene: 3. Germline loops: CDR1 ENHRY, CDR2 SYGVKD. This CDR3 is built from 15 residues. CDR3 DNA, as far as it was read: TGTGCCATCAGTGAGACTAGCGGGGGGTTGGAGACC. Its translation is CAISETSGGLET. The whole CDR3 sequence is CAISETSGGLETQYF.

Note on this clone: The read ends 3 residues shy of where the CDR3 ends; the end is completed using the germline J gene. The chain employs TRBV7-2 and TRBJ2-1; 8 nucleotides line up with TRBD2. Germline CDR1 reads SGHTA; CDR2 reads FQGNSA. The ends lost 3 bases at V and 2 bases at J; junction bases unmatched: 3. This CDR3 is built from 15 residues. The CDR3 sequence: CASSLSGSAYNEQFF. Incomplete CDR3 DNA: TGTGCCAGCAGCTTGAGCGGGAGCGCCTACAATGAG. Looking up the rest from reference TRBV7-2 and TRBJ2-1 gives the full variable domain: GAGVSQSPSNKVTEKGKDVELRCDPISGHTALYWYRQSLGQGLEFLIYFQGNSAPDKSGLPSDRFSAERTGGSVSTLTIQRTQQEDSAVYLCASSLSGSAYNEQFFGPGTRLTVL.

In the case of this clone: The CDR3 goes on 3 residues after the read ends, and that part is filled in from the germline J gene. The rearrangement uses TRBV7-2 and TRBJ2-3; D gene unclear. Trimming cost V 3 bases and J 2 bases, with 9 bases left between them. The CDR3 is 14 residues long. Germline assignment: CDR1 SGHTA and CDR2 FQGNSA. CDR3: CASSFGPYTDTQYF. CDR3 DNA (partial): TGTGCCAGCAGCTTTGGGCCATACACAGATACG.

Details on this clone: The CDR3 extends 3 residues past the end of the read, so its final part is completed from the germline J gene. The chain is built from TRBV27 and TRBJ2-3; 13 bases align to TRBD2. This CDR3 comprises 18 residues. Germline CDR1 reads MNHEY; CDR2 reads SMNVEV (reference sequence). V trimming: 5 bases; J trimming: 4 bases; junction bases outside the gene matches: 12. Here the CDR3 reads CASSPGLAGVRAADTQYF. The DNA read from the CDR3 is TGTGCCAGCAGTCCCGGACTAGCGGGAGTGCGGGCGGCAGATACG.

By frequency, this clone registers medium-sized. The CDR3 is cut off 3 residues early in the read; its end comes from the germline J gene. The chain is built from TRBV19 and TRBJ2-2, with TRBD2 as a possible D gene (8 bases). CDR3 length: 16 residues. Germline V CDR1 and CDR2: LNHDA, SQIVND (reference sequence). V gave up 5 bases and J gave up 5 bases, with 18 bases separating them. Incomplete CDR3 DNA: TGTGCCAGTAGTGGAGGGGGCGGGGGGACAACCGGGGAG. Translating gives CASSGGGGGTTGE. The CDR3 as a whole reads CASSGGGGGTTGELFF.

Comment on this clone: The read halts 3 residues ahead of the CDR3 end, with the missing end drawn from the germline J gene. The genes are TRBV19 and TRBJ2-3; 11 bases map to TRBD1. From germline, CDR1 is LNHDA and CDR2 SQIVND (reference sequence). The CDR3 covers 20 residues. Trimming removed 5 bases from V and 5 bases from J; junction bases left unmatched: 21. The part of the CDR3 DNA that was read is TGTGCCAGTAGTTCGACACGGACAGGGGGCCCTAAAGAAGCAGGAGATACG. This encodes CASSSTRTGGPKEAGDT. The whole CDR3 protein reads CASSSTRTGGPKEAGDTQYF.

Regarding this clone: Read data end 3 residues before the CDR3 end; the end is taken from the germline J gene. The rearrangement uses TRBV5-1 and TRBJ1-2, with D maybe TRBD1 (6 bases). Trimming cost V 4 bases and J 4 bases, with 17 bases left between them. Looked up from germline, CDR1 is SGHRS and CDR2 is YFSETQ. This CDR3 comprises 15 residues. CDR3 bases read: TGCGCCAGCAGCACACCATTGGGCAGGGGCTATGGC. Translation: CASSTPLGRGYG. In full, the CDR3 reads CASSTPLGRGYGYTF.

Concerning this clone itself: Read data end 3 residues before the CDR3 end; the end is taken from the germline J gene. The V call is TRBV12-3 or TRBV12-4, the J call TRBJ2-1; possible D gene TRBD2, 6 bases. Between the trimmed V and J ends, which lost 5 bases and 2 bases, there was a span of 16 bases. This CDR3 is built from 16 residues. CDR3 protein: CASSGGLTLAYNEQFF. The sequenced CDR3 bases are TGTGCCAGCAGTGGGGGGTTGACACTCGCCTACAATGAG.

The sequenced CDR3 bases are TGCAGTGCTAGAGTTAACTATAATTCACCC. This encodes CSARVNYNSP. The CDR3 as a whole reads CSARVNYNSPLHF. The genes are TRBV20-1 and TRBJ1-6, with D unresolved. The read falls 3 residues short of the CDR3 end, and the missing part is taken from the germline J gene. CDR3 length: 13 residues. Trimming cost V 1 base and J 3 bases, with 4 bases left between them. Looked up from germline, CDR1 is DFQATT and CDR2 is SNEGSKA (reference sequence).

A word on this clone: The sequenced fragment ends 3 residues before the CDR3 boundary, so the rest is inferred from the germline J gene. This rearrangement joins TRBV5-6 to TRBJ1-1, with a possible D match to TRBD1 (6 bases). CDR1 and CDR2 from the germline V gene are SGHDT and YYEEEE. Between the trimmed V and J ends, which lost 4 bases and 3 bases, there was a span of 13 bases. CDR3 size: 14 residues. CDR3 in amino acids: CASSVQGGYTEAFF. CDR3 DNA (partial): TGTGCCAGCAGCGTACAGGGCGGGTACACTGAA.

As for this clone: The read is 3 residues too short to cover the CDR3 end, so that end is filled in from the germline J gene. The chain carries TRBV5-3 and TRBJ2-1; 7 bases line up with TRBD2. TRBV5-3 is recorded as an ORF, its role being uncertain. The CDR3 covers 15 residues. Losses at the gene ends were 5 bases for V and 6 bases for J; bases not matched to a gene: 11. Incomplete CDR3 DNA: TGTGCCAGAAGTTTGACCCGGACTAGTATCAATGAG. Protein product: CARSLTRTSINE. The CDR3 in its entirety is CARSLTRTSINEQFF.

Details on this clone: The read falls 3 residues short of the CDR3 end, and the missing part is taken from the germline J gene. V and J are TRBV20-1 and TRBJ2-5, with 9 bases that match TRBD2. CDR1 DFQATT and CDR2 SNEGSKA come from the germline V gene (reference sequence). The V and J ends lost 6 bases and 5 bases, in that order; junction bases with no gene match: 10. The CDR3 has 14 residues. CDR3 protein: CSARLAGGRETQYF. The DNA read from the CDR3 is TGCAGTGCCAGACTCGCGGGGGGGCGTGAGACC.

Worth noting for this clone: The read gets to within 3 residues of the CDR3 end, and the germline J gene fills in the rest. J is TRBJ2-1 and V is TRBV5-4, with 11 bases that match TRBD2. Germline V gene data show CDR1 as SGHNT and CDR2 as YYREEE (reference sequence). This CDR3 comprises 14 residues. V dropped 0 bases and J dropped 7; count of bases not matched to a gene: 0. The CDR3 sequence: CASSLGTSGNEQFF. The covered CDR3 bases are TGTGCCAGCAGCTTGGGGACTAGCGGGAATGAG.

Concerning this clone itself: Sequencing ends 3 residues short of the CDR3 end; the germline J gene provides the rest. The chain employs TRBV6-2 or TRBV6-3 and TRBJ2-3; TRBD1 agrees at 11 bases. Germline V gives CDR1 MNHEY, CDR2 SVGEGT. Losses at the gene ends were 7 bases for V and 4 bases for J; bases not matched to a gene: 7. The CDR3 spans 15 residues. CDR3 loop: CASTGTGGWADTQYF. CDR3 DNA, as far as it was read: TGTGCCAGCACGGGGACAGGGGGATGGGCAGATACG.

With regard to this clone: The CDR3 end lies 3 residues beyond the end of the read and is filled in from the germline J gene. This rearrangement joins TRBV20-1 to TRBJ2-4; 7 bases align to TRBD2. The CDR3 totals 15 residues. Germline lookup yields CDR1 DFQATT and CDR2 SNEGSKA (reference sequence). J gave up 0 bases and V 2 bases, and 4 bases lay outside the gene matches. CDR3 bases read: TGCAGTGCTAGAAACAGCGGGGTAGCCAAAAACATT. Amino acids: CSARNSGVAKNI. The full CDR3 sequence reads CSARNSGVAKNIQYF.

About this clone itself: The sequence runs out 3 residues before the end of the CDR3; the remainder is reconstructed from the germline J gene. This rearrangement joins TRBV28 to TRBJ1-5; possibly TRBD1 for D (6 bases). Germline lookup yields CDR1 MDHEN and CDR2 SYDVKM. The V gene lost 2 bases and the J gene lost 0 bases, with 8 bases spanning the gap. The CDR3 has 15 residues. CDR3 DNA, as far as it was read: TGTGCCAGCAGTTTAGGACAGAGTAGCAATCAGCCC. Residues: CASSLGQSSNQP. The whole CDR3 sequence reads CASSLGQSSNQPQHF.

In regard to this clone: The missing CDR3 end, 3 residues past where the read stops, is filled in from the germline J gene. The chain combines TRBV7-3 with TRBJ1-2; TRBD1 matches 10 bases. V shed 0 bases and J 7 bases; nucleotides not matched to a gene: 5. This CDR3 spans 15 amino acids. The germline V gene encodes CDR1 SGHTA and CDR2 FQGTGA. CDR3 residues: CASSLTGTGAGGYTF. CDR3 DNA, as far as it was read: TGTGCCAGCAGCTTAACGGGGACAGGGGCGGGTGGC. The variable domain in full, completed from reference TRBV7-3 and TRBJ1-2, reads GAGVSQTPSNKVTEKGKYVELRCDPISGHTALYWYRQSLGQGPEFLIYFQGTGAADDSGLPNDRFFAVRPEGSVSTLKIQRTERGDSAVYLCASSLTGTGAGGYTFGSGTRLTVV.

Comments on this clone: The CDR3 goes on 3 residues after the read ends, and that part is filled in from the germline J gene. The rearrangement uses TRBV10-2 and TRBJ1-1; TRBD1 matches 11 bases. The CDR3 extends over 16 amino acids. V shed 8 bases and J 4 bases; nucleotides not matched to a gene: 12. Germline loops: CDR1 WSHSY, CDR2 SAAADI. The part of the CDR3 DNA that was read is TGCGCCAGCGGCGATCAACCCGGGACAGGGGGCACTGAA. This gives the protein CASGDQPGTGGTE. The full CDR3 is CASGDQPGTGGTEAFF.

Remarks on this clone: The sequenced fragment ends 3 residues before the CDR3 boundary, so the rest is inferred from the germline J gene. This rearrangement joins TRBV5-4 to TRBJ1-6; 7 bases match TRBD1. The length of the CDR3 is 15 residues. V lost 3 bases, J lost 6 bases, and 6 bases stayed unmatched. Germline assignment: CDR1 SGHNT and CDR2 YYREEE (reference sequence). The CDR3 here is CASSSGTEINSPLHF. The sequenced part of the CDR3 DNA is TGTGCCAGCAGCTCCGGGACAGAAATTAATTCACCC.